The entry that follows covers one T cell receptor (beta chain) sequence. This sample was included in a study of B cell selection in AIRE deficiency. Regulatory T cells were sorted as CD4+CD25hiCD127low/negative cells. Sequencing was performed with immunoSEQ multiplex PCR; in TCRdb, only in-frame clones are kept and a portion is missing. There are some 14,000 clones in the sample; 85% to 95% occur only once, and about 1% lies in the top ten. V was clipped by 3 bases and J by 10 bases; unmatched bases: 9. Germline V gene sequence: CDR1 SGHTS, CDR2 YDEGEE. CDR3 length: 15 amino acids. This sequence joins TRBV5-8 and TRBJ2-1; 11 nucleotides line up with TRBD1. Material: Tregs sorted from PBMCs. The sequence was obtained from a human donor with AIRE deficiency. The CDR3: CASSSGQGARAEQFF. The CDR3 coding sequence is TGTGCCAGCAGCTCCGGACAGGGGGCGCGTGCCGAGCAGTTCTTC.